The present T cell receptor beta chain was sequenced within a study of human T cells and chemical hapten exposure. From the 5' RACE reads, TCRdb called clonotypes with MiXCR, one entry per CDR3 protein. The table has about 140,000 distinct CDR3 sequences, around 4% seen once; the top ten hold approximately 1.4%. The germline V gene has CDR1 MNHEY and CDR2 SVGEGT. The V and J ends lost 6 bases and 2 bases, in that order; junction bases with no gene match: 2. The CDR3 covers 14 residues. This clonotype was detected ten times or more. Researchers extracted total RNA from unfractionated whole blood. The chain joins TRBV6-2 or TRBV6-3 to TRBJ2-3; the match to TRBD2 covers 10 bases. The TCR originated in a female donor in good health. The CDR3 coding sequence is TGTGCCAGCAGAAGCGGGGGGGTCACAGATACGCAGTATTTT. Translation: CASRSGGVTDTQYF.